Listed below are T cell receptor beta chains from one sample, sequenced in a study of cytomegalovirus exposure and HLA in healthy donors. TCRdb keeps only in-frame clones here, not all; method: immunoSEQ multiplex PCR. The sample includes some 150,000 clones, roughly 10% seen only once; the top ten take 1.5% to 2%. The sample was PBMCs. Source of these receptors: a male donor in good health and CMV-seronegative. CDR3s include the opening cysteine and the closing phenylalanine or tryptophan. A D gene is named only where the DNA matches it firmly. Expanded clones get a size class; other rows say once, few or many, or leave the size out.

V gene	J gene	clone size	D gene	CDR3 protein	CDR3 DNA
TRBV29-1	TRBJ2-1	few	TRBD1	CSGGQVEYNEQFF	TGCAGCGGGGGACAGGTAGAATACAATGAGCAGTTCTTC
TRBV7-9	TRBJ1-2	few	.	CASSLEQFYGYTF	TGTGCCAGCAGCTTAGAACAATTCTATGGCTACACCTTC
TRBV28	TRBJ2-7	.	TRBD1	CASSPNDRGWEQYF	TGTGCCAGCAGTCCCAATGACAGGGGCTGGGAGCAGTACTTC
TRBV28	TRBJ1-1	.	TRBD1	CASSFGGQGIAEAFF	TGTGCCAGCAGTTTCGGGGGACAGGGGATCGCTGAAGCTTTCTTT
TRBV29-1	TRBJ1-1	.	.	CSVVGMRGTEAFF	TGCAGCGTTGTTGGTATGAGGGGGACTGAAGCTTTCTTT
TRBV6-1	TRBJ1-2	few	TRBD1	CASSGDRNYGYTF	TGTGCCAGCAGTGGGGACAGGAACTATGGCTACACCTTC
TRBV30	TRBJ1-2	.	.	CAWNTGPYGYTF	TGTGCCTGGAATACAGGGCCCTATGGCTACACCTTC
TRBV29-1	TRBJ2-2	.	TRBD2	CSVVRTSAGTGELFF	TGCAGCGTTGTCAGGACTAGCGCAGGGACCGGGGAGCTGTTTTTT
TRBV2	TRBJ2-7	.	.	CASSDSPYISAAYEQYF	TGTGCCAGCAGTGACTCTCCGTACATCTCGGCGGCGTACGAGCAGTACTTC
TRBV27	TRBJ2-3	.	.	CASSFVTAGDTQYF	TGTGCCAGCAGTTTCGTGACAGCTGGAGATACGCAGTATTTT
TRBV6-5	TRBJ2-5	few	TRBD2	CASTQLAGVRETQYF	TGTGCCAGCACCCAACTAGCGGGAGTACGGGAGACCCAGTACTTC
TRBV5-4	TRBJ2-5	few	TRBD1	CASSSQGSQETQYF	TGTGCCAGCAGCTCACAGGGGTCCCAAGAGACCCAGTACTTC
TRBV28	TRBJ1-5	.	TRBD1	CASTLTRGQGGGQPQHF	TGTGCCAGCACCTTAACGAGGGGACAGGGTGGGGGTCAGCCCCAGCATTTT
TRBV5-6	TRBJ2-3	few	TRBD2	CAVQRGGLSADTQYF	TGTGCGGTCCAGCGGGGGGGCCTTAGCGCAGATACGCAGTATTTT
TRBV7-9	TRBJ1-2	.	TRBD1	CASSGTGTGDNYGYTF	TGTGCCAGCAGCGGTACCGGGACAGGGGATAACTATGGCTACACCTTC
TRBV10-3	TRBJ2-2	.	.	CAIGTGNTGELFF	TGTGCTATCGGAACAGGGAACACCGGGGAGCTGTTTTTT
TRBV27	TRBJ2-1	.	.	CASSLSWGVGYNEQFF	TGTGCCAGCAGTTTATCGTGGGGAGTCGGATACAATGAGCAGTTCTTC
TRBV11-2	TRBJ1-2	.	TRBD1	CASSFNRGAYGYTF	TGTGCCAGCAGCTTTAACAGGGGTGCCTATGGCTACACCTTC
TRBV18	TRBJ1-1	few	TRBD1	CASSSGQNEAFF	TGTGCCAGCTCATCGGGACAGAATGAAGCTTTCTTT
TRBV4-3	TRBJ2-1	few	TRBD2	CASSQEGVQRGYNEQFF	TGCGCCAGCAGCCAAGAAGGAGTACAGCGGGGCTACAATGAGCAGTTCTTC